This T cell receptor (beta chain) was observed in a study of human T cells and chemical hapten exposure. This CDR3 comprises 15 residues. V dropped 2 bases and J dropped 7 bases, with 15 bases sitting between them. Germline V lookup: CDR1 LGHDT, CDR2 YNNKEL (reference sequence). MiXCR, run by TCRdb on the RACE reads, gives a single entry per CDR3 protein. The data contain 95,000 or so distinct CDR3 sequences, roughly 10% of them singletons. The time point was: patch test 2, 6 weeks after DPC sensitization. The treatment: therapeutic diphenylcyclopropenone sensitization with weekly scalp DPC. Sample donors consisted of patients with alopecia, aged 18 to 70 years, who were suitable for DPC.

This chain links TRBV3-1 with TRBJ2-1; either TRBD1 or TRBD2 may supply D (6 bases each). This clonotype was sampled from a woman in her forties with alopecia areata. Some clones in this sample may be carry-over from other donors' samples. Sample: whole blood, taken in connection with sensitization to the hapten diphenylcyclopropenone (DPC). In nucleotides, the CDR3 is TGTGCCAGCAGCCAACGGGGGCTAGGTAGGAATGAGCAGTTCTTC. Its translation is CASSQRGLGRNEQFF.